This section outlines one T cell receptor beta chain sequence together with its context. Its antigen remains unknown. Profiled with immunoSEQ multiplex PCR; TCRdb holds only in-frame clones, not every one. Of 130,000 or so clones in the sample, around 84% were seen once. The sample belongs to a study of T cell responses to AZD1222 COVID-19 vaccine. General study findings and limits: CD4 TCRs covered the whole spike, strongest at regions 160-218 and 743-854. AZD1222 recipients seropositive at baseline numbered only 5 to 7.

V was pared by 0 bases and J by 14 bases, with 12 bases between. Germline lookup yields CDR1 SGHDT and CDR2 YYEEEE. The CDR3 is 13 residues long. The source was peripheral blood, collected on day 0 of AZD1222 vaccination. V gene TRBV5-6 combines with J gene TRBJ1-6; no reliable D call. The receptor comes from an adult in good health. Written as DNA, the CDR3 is TGTGCCAGCAGCTTGGTTGTGGGTCGATCCCTCCACTTT. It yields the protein CASSLVVGRSLHF.